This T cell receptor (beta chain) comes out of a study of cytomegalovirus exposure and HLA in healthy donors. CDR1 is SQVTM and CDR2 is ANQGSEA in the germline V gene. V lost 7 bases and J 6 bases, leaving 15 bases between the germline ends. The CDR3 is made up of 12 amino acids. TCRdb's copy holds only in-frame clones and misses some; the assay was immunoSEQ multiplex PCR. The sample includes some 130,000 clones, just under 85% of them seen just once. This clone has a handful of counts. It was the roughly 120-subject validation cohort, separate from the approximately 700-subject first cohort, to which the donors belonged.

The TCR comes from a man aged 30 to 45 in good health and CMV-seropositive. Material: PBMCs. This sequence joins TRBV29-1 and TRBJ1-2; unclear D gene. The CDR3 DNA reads TGCAGCGCAAATGAGGGCGTGGATGGCTACACCTTC. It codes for CSANEGVDGYTF.